A selection of T cell receptor beta chains follows, all from one sample in a study of blood T cell repertoires in COVID-19. Some clones are missing from TCRdb's copy, which holds only in-frame ones; the method was immunoSEQ multiplex PCR. The sample contains fewer than 65,000 clones, around 78% of which appear only once. The sample taken for sequencing was peripheral blood. The receptors were gathered from a human donor in a cohort sampled during active COVID-19. Both conserved end residues are part of each CDR3. The D gene is left open where the match is weak. Expanded clones are given a class, and other clones once, few, many or no size at all.

>TRBV7-9|TRBJ1-1|-|-
CASSPIQGVSTEAFF
TGTGCCAGCAGCCCAATACAGGGAGTGAGCACTGAAGCTTTCTTT
>TRBV18|TRBJ1-2|TRBD1|-
CASSTRDRGKDGYTF
TGTGCCAGCTCGACTCGGGACAGGGGTAAAGATGGCTACACCTTC
>TRBV6-4|TRBJ1-1|-|once
CASRPTAASTEAFF
TGTGCCAGCAGACCTACAGCTGCGAGCACTGAAGCTTTCTTT
>TRBV4-2|TRBJ2-2|TRBD2|-
CASSHSVSGEVSGELFF
TGTGCCAGCAGCCACTCTGTTAGCGGGGAAGTATCCGGGGAGCTGTTTTTT
>TRBV4-3|TRBJ2-5|TRBD1|-
CASSQGTGEETQYF
TGCGCCAGCAGCCAAGGAACAGGGGAAGAGACCCAGTACTTC
>TRBV27|TRBJ2-7|TRBD2|-
CASSLFPSGGPLFFYEQYF
TGTGCCAGCAGTTTATTTCCTAGCGGGGGACCTCTTTTTTTTTACGAGCAGTACTTC
>TRBV18|TRBJ1-1|TRBD1|-
CASSPGQTNTEAFF
TGTGCCAGCTCACCGGGACAGACCAACACTGAAGCTTTCTTT
>TRBV6-6|TRBJ1-5|TRBD1|-
CASSYPGTGFQPQHF
TGTGCCAGCAGTTACCCCGGGACAGGGTTTCAGCCCCAGCATTTT
>TRBV19|TRBJ2-3|TRBD2|-
CASSFSGGARDTQYF
TGTGCCAGTAGTTTCAGCGGGGGGGCAAGAGATACGCAGTATTTT
>TRBV18|TRBJ2-2|-|-
CASSPLATGELFF
TGTGCCAGCTCACCGTTAGCCACCGGGGAGCTGTTTTTT
>TRBV5-1|TRBJ2-3|-|-
CASSLFGGVATDTQYF
TGCGCCAGCAGCTTGTTCGGTGGAGTTGCCACAGATACGCAGTATTTT
>TRBV14|TRBJ2-2|-|once
CASSQDGRGNGELFF
TGTGCCAGCAGCCAAGATGGCAGGGGCAACGGGGAGCTGTTTTTT
>TRBV10-3|TRBJ1-5|TRBD1|-
CAISDVRQGKAQPQHF
TGTGCCATCAGTGACGTTCGACAGGGGAAGGCTCAGCCCCAGCATTTT
>TRBV7-2|TRBJ2-3|TRBD2|-
CASSSRLAGGLTDTQYF
TGTGCCAGCAGCTCCCGACTAGCGGGGGGCTTGACAGATACGCAGTATTTT
>TRBV30|TRBJ1-3|-|-
CAWSGHMFSGNTIYF
TGTGCCTGGTCGGGACATATGTTCTCTGGAAACACCATATATTTT
>TRBV16|TRBJ1-5|-|few
CASSFEDSYQPQHF
TGTGCCAGCAGCTTCGAGGACAGCTACCAGCCCCAGCATTTT